Sequencing of this TCR beta chain was carried out in a study of beta chain features in type 1 diabetes. Study conclusions and caveats: Moderate yet significant TCRB CDR3 shortening was seen in Type 1 diabetes patients in all four CD4+ subsets.

The entirety of the isolated RNA underwent reverse transcription, so expressed TCRB transcripts were sequenced. For naive, central memory and regulatory T cell samples, reads averaged roughly 4 million. Libraries were prepared by immunoSEQ multiplex PCR; TCRdb keeps only in-frame clonotypes and omits some of them. Here the sample spans hundreds of thousands of clones, around 13% being singletons. Note on this clone: Antigen specificity is unknown. The same CDR3 arises from other DNA sequences in this sample as well.

Germline V gives CDR1 SGHVS, CDR2 FNYEAQ. The V end lost 1 base, the J end lost 5 bases, and 2 bases lay between the germline ends. CDR3 length equals 11 residues. The sample was central memory CD4+ T cells from blood. This clonotype was sampled from a man aged 25-40 years in good health. The J gene is TRBJ2-5, the V gene TRBV7-6; D is undetermined. DNA for the CDR3: TGTGCCAGCAGCTTAGTGGAGACCCAGTACTTC. Encoded protein: CASSLVETQYF.